This TCR beta chain was retrieved from a study of metastatic and nonmetastatic thyroid tumors. This clone showed up many times. After removal of 4 bases from V and 4 bases from J, the junction contained 11 bases not matched to a gene. The germline V gene encodes CDR1 GTSNPN and CDR2 SVGIG (reference sequence). The length of the CDR3 is 15 residues. Every patient underwent thyroid surgery untreated. TCRdb re-called the PCR reads with MiXCR. Among roughly 36,000 clones listed, about a tenth were seen once. The V gene is TRBV30, the J gene TRBJ2-7, with TRBD1 matching over 9 bases. This receptor was identified in a female donor with papillary thyroid cancer or a benign thyroid nodule (not recorded which). Some clones in this sample may be carry-over from other donors' samples. Sequencing was carried out using blood. This chain's CDR3 is CAWTRTGTGRYEQYF. The CDR3 coding sequence is TGTGCCTGGACCAGGACCGGGACAGGGAGGTACGAGCAGTACTTC.